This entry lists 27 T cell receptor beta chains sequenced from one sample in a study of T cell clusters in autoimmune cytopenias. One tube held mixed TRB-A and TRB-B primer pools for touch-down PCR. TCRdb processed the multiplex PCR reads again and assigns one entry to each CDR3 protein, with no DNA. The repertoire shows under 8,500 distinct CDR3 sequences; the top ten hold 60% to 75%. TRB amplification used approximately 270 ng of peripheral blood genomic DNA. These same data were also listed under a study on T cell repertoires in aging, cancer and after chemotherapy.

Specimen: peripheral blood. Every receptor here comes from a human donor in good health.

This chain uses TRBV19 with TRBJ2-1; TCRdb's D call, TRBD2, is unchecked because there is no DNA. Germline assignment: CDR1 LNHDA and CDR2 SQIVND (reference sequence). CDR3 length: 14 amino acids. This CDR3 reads CASSPPGLPNEQFF.

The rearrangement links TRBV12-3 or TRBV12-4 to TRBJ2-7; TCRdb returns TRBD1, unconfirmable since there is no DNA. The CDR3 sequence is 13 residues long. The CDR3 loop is CASSLLGQSEQYF.

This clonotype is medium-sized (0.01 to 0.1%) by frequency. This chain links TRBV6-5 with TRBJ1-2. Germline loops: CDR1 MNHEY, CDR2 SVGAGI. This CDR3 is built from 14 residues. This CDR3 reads CASSLRSIGYGYTF.

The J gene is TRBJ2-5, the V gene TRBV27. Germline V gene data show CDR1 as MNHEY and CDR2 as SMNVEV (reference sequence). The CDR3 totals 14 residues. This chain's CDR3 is CASSLSAYQETQYF.

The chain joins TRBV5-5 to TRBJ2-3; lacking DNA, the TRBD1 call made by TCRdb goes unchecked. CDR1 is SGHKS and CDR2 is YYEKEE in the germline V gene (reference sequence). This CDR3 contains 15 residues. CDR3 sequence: CASSLGRDISDTQYF.

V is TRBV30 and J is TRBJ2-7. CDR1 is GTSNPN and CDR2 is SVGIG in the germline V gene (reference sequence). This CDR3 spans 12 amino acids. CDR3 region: CAWSRTTYEQYF. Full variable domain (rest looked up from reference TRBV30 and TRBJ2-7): SQTIHQWPATLVQPVGSPLSLECTVEGTSNPNLYWYRQAAGRGLQLLFYSVGIGQISSEVPQNLSASRPQDRQFILSSKKLLLSDSGFYLCAWSRTTYEQYFGPGTRLTVT.

This CDR3 reads CASSPGQGRYEQYF. The rearrangement uses TRBV5-6 and TRBJ2-7; with no DNA, the TCRdb D assignment of TRBD1 cannot be verified. CDR3 size: 14 residues. From germline, CDR1 is SGHDT and CDR2 YYEEEE.

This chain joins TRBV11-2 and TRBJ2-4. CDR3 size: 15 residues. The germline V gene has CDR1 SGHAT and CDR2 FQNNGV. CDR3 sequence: CASSLDSGNKNIQYF.

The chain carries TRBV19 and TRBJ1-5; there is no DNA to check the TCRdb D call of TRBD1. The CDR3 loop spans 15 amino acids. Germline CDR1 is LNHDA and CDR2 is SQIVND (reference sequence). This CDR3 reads CASSIDDSPNQPQHF. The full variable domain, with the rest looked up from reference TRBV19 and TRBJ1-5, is DGGITQSPKYLFRKEGQNVTLSCEQNLNHDAMYWYRQDPGQGLRLIYYSQIVNDFQKGDIAEGYSVSREKKESFPLTVTSAQKNPTAFYLCASSIDDSPNQPQHFGDGTRLSIL.

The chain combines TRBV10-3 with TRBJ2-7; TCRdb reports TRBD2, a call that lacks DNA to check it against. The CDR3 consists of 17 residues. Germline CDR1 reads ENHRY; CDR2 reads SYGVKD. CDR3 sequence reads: CAILSSKGGTSVYEQYF.

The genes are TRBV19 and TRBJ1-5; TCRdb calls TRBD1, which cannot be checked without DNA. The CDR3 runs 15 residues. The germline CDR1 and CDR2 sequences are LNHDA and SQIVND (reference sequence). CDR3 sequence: CASSIGQGFNQPQHF.

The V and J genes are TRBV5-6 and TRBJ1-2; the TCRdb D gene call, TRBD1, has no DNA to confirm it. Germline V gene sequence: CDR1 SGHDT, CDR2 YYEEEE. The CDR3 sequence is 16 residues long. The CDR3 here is CASSALTGQATYGYTF.

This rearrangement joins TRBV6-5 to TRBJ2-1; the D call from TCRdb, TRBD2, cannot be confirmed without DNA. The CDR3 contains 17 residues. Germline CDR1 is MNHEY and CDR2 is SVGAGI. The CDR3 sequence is CASSYSPLAGGGDEQFF.

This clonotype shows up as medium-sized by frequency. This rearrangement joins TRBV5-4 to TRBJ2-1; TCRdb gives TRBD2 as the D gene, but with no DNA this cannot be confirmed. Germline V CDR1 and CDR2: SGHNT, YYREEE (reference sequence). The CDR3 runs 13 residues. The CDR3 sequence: CASSVGGRFEQFF. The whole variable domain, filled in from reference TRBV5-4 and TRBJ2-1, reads ETGVTQSPTHLIKTRGQQVTLRCSSQSGHNTVSWYQQALGQGPQFIFQYYREEENGRGNFPPRFSGLQFPNYSSELNVNALELDDSALYLCASSVGGRFEQFFGPGTRLTVL.

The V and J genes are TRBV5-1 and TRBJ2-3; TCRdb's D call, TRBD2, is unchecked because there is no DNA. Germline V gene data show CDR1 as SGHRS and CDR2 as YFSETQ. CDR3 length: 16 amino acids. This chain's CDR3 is CASSSSGTSVPDTQYF.

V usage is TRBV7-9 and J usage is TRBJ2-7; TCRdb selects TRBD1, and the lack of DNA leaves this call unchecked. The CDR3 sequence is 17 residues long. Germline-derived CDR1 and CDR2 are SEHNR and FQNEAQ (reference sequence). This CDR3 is CASSPKGQGRNPYEQYF.

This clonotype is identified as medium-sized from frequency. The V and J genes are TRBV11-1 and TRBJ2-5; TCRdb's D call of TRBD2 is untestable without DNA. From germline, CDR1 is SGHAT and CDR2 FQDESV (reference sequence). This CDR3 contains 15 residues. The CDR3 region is CASSLTGLNQETQYF.

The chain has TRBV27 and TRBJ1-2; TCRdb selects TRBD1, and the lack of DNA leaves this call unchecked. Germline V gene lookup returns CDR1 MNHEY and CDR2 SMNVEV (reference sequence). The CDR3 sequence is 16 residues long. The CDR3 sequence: CASSSDRGFANYGYTF.

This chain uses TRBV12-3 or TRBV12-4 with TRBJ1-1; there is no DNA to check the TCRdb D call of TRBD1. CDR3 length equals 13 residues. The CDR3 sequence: CASSWVQGAEAFF.

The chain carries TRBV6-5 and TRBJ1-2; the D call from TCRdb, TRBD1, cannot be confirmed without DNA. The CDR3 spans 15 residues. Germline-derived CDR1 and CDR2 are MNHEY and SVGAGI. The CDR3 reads CASTIGQGAPNGYTF.

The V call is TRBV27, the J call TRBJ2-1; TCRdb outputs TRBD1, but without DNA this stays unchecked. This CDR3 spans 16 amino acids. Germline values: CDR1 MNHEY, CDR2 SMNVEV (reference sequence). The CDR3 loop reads CASTPGVPFSYNEQFF.

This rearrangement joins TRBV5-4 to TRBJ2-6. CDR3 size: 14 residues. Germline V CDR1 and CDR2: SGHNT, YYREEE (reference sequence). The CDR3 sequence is CASSLEPGANVLTF.

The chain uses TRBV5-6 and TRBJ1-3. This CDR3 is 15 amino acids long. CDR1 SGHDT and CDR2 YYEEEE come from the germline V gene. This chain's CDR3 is CASTKRGPSGNTIYF.

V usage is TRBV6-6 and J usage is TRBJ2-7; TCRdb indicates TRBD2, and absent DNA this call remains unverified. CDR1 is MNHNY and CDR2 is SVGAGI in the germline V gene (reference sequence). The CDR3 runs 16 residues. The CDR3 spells CASSYETSGGWFEQYF.

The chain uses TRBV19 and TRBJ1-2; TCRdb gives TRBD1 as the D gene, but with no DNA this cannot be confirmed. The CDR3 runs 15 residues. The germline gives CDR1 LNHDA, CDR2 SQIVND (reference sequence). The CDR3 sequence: CASRNEGQGLYGYTF.

CDR3 residues: CSARDRASGHNTGELFF. The rearrangement joins TRBV20-1 to TRBJ2-2; absent DNA, TCRdb's TRBD2 call cannot be checked. CDR3 length equals 17 residues. The V gene's germline CDR1 is DFQATT and CDR2 SNEGSKA (reference sequence).

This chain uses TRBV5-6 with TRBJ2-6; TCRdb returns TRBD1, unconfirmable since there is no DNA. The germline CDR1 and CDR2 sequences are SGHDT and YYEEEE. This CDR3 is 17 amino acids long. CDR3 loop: CASRQGTRSSGANVLTF.